A single sample is the source of the 21 T cell receptor beta chains below, sequenced in a study of blood T cell repertoires in COVID-19 (dated by TCRdb to 2019 to 2021). The library was made by the immunoSEQ multiplex PCR assay. TCRdb took over this immuneACCESS table, retaining in-frame rearrangements with V and J assigned. Such tables are incomplete; in checked studies, under half of the missing clones stem from an unresolved V gene, and the remainder is unexplained. Recorded for this sample are 380,000 or so clones; around nine tenths of them occurred a single time. The ten top clones hold around 0.97% of the sample. The sequencing sample was made of PBMCs or T cells enriched from blood (not recorded which). The receptors were sampled from a young woman with acute COVID-19.

V and J are TRBV25-1 and TRBJ2-1; D is unclear. The V and J ends lost 4 bases and 6 bases respectively, with 13 bases between them. The CDR3 loop spans 14 amino acids. Germline V gives CDR1 MGHDK, CDR2 SYGVNS. CDR3: CASSATLQSNEQFF. The CDR3 DNA reads TGTGCCAGCAGTGCTACCTTACAGAGCAATGAGCAGTTCTTC. Based on the CDR3 plus reference TRBV25-1 and TRBJ2-1, the full variable domain is EADIYQTPRYLVIGTGKKITLECSQTMGHDKMYWYQQDPGMELHLIHYSYGVNSTEKGDLSSESTVSRIRTEHFPLTLESARPSHTSQYLCASSATLQSNEQFFGPGTRLTVL.

The rearrangement joins TRBV7-8 to TRBJ2-1, with D possibly matching TRBD1 (6 bases). Deletions cut 5 bases from V and 4 bases from J, with 9 bases between. Germline-derived CDR1 and CDR2 are SGHVS and FQNEAQ. The CDR3 extends over 13 amino acids. The CDR3 nucleotides read TGTGCCAGCAGCCCCGGGACATACAATGAGCAGTTCTTC. Translated, it gives CASSPGTYNEQFF.

The CDR3 sequence is CASSARGGASSYNEQFF. The CDR3 DNA reads TGTGCCAGCAGCGCCCGTGGCGGGGCGAGCTCCTACAATGAGCAGTTCTTC. The V call is TRBV7-3, the J call TRBJ2-1; possible D gene TRBD2, 6 bases. Germline V gene lookup returns CDR1 SGHTA and CDR2 FQGTGA. Trimming took 5 bases from V and 0 from J, leaving 17 bases between them. This CDR3 has 17 amino acids.

This chain connects TRBV6-5 to TRBJ2-7; TRBD2 agrees at 7 bases. Germline V CDR1 and CDR2: MNHEY, SVGAGI. The junction had 6 bases not matched to a gene; V was cut back by 2 bases and J by 2 bases. The CDR3 length is 15 residues. The CDR3: CASSYLSGAAYEQYF. Written as DNA, the CDR3 is TGTGCCAGCAGTTACCTCAGCGGGGCCGCCTACGAGCAGTACTTC.

The chain is built from TRBV7-2 and TRBJ1-2; possible D gene TRBD1, 5 bases. This CDR3 has 13 amino acids. Deletions cut 4 bases from V and 5 bases from J, with 11 bases between. Germline CDR1 reads SGHTA; CDR2 reads FQGNSA. The CDR3 loop reads CASSYQGGYGYTF. The DNA of the CDR3 is TGTGCCAGCAGCTACCAGGGAGGGTATGGCTACACCTTC. Full variable domain (remainder filled in from reference TRBV7-2 and TRBJ1-2): GAGVSQSPSNKVTEKGKDVELRCDPISGHTALYWYRQSLGQGLEFLIYFQGNSAPDKSGLPSDRFSAERTGGSVSTLTIQRTQQEDSAVYLCASSYQGGYGYTFGSGTRLTVV.

This clone was observed a handful of times. The chain has TRBV10-2 and TRBJ1-3, with D possibly TRBD1 on 5 matching bases. Germline V CDR1 and CDR2: WSHSY, SAAADI. CDR3 length equals 15 residues. Trimming took 5 bases from V and 0 from J, leaving 11 bases between them. This CDR3 is CASSNRDFSGNTIYF. The CDR3 nucleotides read TGCGCCAGCAGTAACCGGGACTTCTCTGGAAACACCATATATTTT.

This sequence joins TRBV24-1 and TRBJ2-2, with TRBD2 identical over 9 bases. Trimming took 4 bases from V and 7 from J; bases not matched to a gene: 6. Germline V CDR1 and CDR2: KGHDR, SFDVKD. There are 15 residues in the CDR3. In DNA, the CDR3 is TGTGCCACCAGTGACGCCGGGACTAGCATCGGGGAGCTGTTTTTT. Protein sequence: CATSDAGTSIGELFF.

The chain joins TRBV23-1 to TRBJ2-1, with D possibly TRBD2 on 5 matching bases. TRBV23-1 belongs to the ORF category, with a function that is uncertain. V gave up 0 bases and J gave up 0 bases, with 15 bases separating them. CDR3 size: 18 residues. This CDR3 is CASSQSLDLLSSYNEQFF. CDR3 nucleotide sequence: TGCGCCAGCAGTCAATCGTTGGACTTACTAAGCTCCTACAATGAGCAGTTCTTC.

V is TRBV30 and J is TRBJ2-3, with 9 bases fitting TRBD1. CDR1 and CDR2 (germline): GTSNPN, SVGIG (reference sequence). Trimming took 2 bases from V and 2 from J; bases not matched to a gene: 2. The CDR3 sequence is 14 residues long. CDR3 loop: CAWSTGGLTDTQYF. The CDR3 nucleotides are TGTGCCTGGAGTACAGGGGGCCTCACAGATACGCAGTATTTT.

This chain links TRBV12-5 with TRBJ1-2; TRBD1 matches 7 bases. This CDR3 has 12 amino acids. With 6 bases clipped from V and 12 bases from J, the junction kept 10 bases outside the gene matches. From germline, CDR1 is LGHNT and CDR2 FRNRAP. The CDR3 DNA follows: TGTGCTAGTGGCTCCTCGACAGGGATGAACACCTTC. Translating gives CASGSSTGMNTF.

V and J are TRBV19 and TRBJ1-1; TRBD1 might be the D (5 bases). CDR1 LNHDA and CDR2 SQIVND come from the germline V gene (reference sequence). Trimming shortened V by 0 bases and J by 1 base, and 9 bases separated the two germline ends. The CDR3 is 15 amino acids. CDR3 region: CASSIDGQGNTEAFF. CDR3 bases: TGTGCCAGTAGTATAGATGGGCAGGGGAACACTGAAGCTTTCTTT.

The chain joins TRBV10-3 to TRBJ1-3; D possibly corresponds to TRBD1 (6 bases). V was trimmed by 9 bases and J by 8 bases, leaving 17 bases between them. This CDR3 is 13 amino acids long. Looked up from germline, CDR1 is ENHRY and CDR2 is SYGVKD. The DNA of the CDR3 is TGTGCCATTGTAACAGGGCCTTGGGACACCATATATTTT. Amino acids: CAIVTGPWDTIYF.

This clone was counted a few times. The J gene is TRBJ2-2, the V gene TRBV25-1; 10 bases line up with TRBD1. V gave up 7 bases and J gave up 4 bases; unmatched junction bases: 3. The V gene's germline CDR1 is MGHDK and CDR2 SYGVNS. The CDR3 contains 14 residues. CDR3 sequence (DNA): TGTGCCAGCACCGACAGGGGGCCCACCGGGGAGCTGTTTTTT. It translates to CASTDRGPTGELFF.

This chain's CDR3 is CASSVVGTGGGTDTQYF. In DNA form, the CDR3 reads TGTGCCAGCAGCGTAGTCGGGACAGGGGGAGGCACAGATACGCAGTATTTT. This chain uses TRBV9 with TRBJ2-3; 11 bases are a match to TRBD1. CDR3 length equals 17 residues. Germline V gene sequence: CDR1 SGDLS, CDR2 YYNGEE. V was pared by 0 bases and J by 1 base, with 4 bases of the junction left unmatched.

The chain has TRBV7-9 and TRBJ1-1; D is uncertain. CDR3 length: 16 amino acids. V was shortened by 1 base and J by 4 bases, with 16 bases between the two germline ends. Per the germline V gene, CDR1 is SEHNR and CDR2 is FQNEAQ (reference sequence). CDR3 bases: TGTGCCAGCAGCTTAGTCCTGGTGGAAGGAGGCACTGAAGCTTTCTTT. It encodes CASSLVLVEGGTEAFF.

This clone was picked up one time. This rearrangement joins TRBV5-6 to TRBJ2-3; TRBD1 agrees at 9 bases. This CDR3 comprises 15 residues. CDR1 and CDR2 from the germline V gene are SGHDT and YYEEEE. V lost 4 bases and J lost 2; bases outside the gene matches: 5. The CDR3 DNA reads TGTGCCAGCAGCCGCGGGACAGGGAACACAGATACGCAGTATTTT. This sequence encodes CASSRGTGNTDTQYF.

The CDR3 reads CASSVGTGATNEKLFF. DNA for the CDR3: TGTGCCAGCAGCGTAGGGACAGGGGCAACTAATGAAAAACTGTTTTTT. This chain uses TRBV9 with TRBJ1-4; 9 nucleotides match TRBD1. This CDR3 contains 16 residues. Germline CDR1 is SGDLS and CDR2 is YYNGEE. V lost 0 bases, J lost 0 bases, and 0 bases stayed unmatched. The variable domain in full, completed from reference TRBV9 and TRBJ1-4, reads DSGVTQTPKHLITATGQRVTLRCSPRSGDLSVYWYQQSLDQGLQFLIQYYNGEERAKGNILERFSAQQFPDLHSELNLSSLELGDSALYFCASSVGTGATNEKLFFGSGTQLSVL.

The chain recombines TRBV5-1 with TRBJ2-7; 7 nucleotides agree with TRBD1. V shed 0 bases, J shed 4 bases, and the junction held 7 bases outside the gene matches. Germline V gives CDR1 SGHRS, CDR2 YFSETQ. The CDR3 spans 15 residues. The CDR3, as DNA: TGCGCCAGCAGCTTGGCTGACTGGACAGGATACGAGCAGTACTTC. This translates into CASSLADWTGYEQYF.

The chain employs TRBV5-1 and TRBJ1-5; D ambiguous. Germline V gene data show CDR1 as SGHRS and CDR2 as YFSETQ. The V and J ends lost 0 bases and 4 bases respectively, with 8 bases between them. This CDR3 has 14 amino acids. In DNA form, the CDR3 reads TGCGCCAGCAGCTTGGTCCAGGAAAATCAGCCCCAGCATTTT. It encodes CASSLVQENQPQHF.

This clone was detected only once. The chain is built from TRBV5-4 and TRBJ1-2; D possibly corresponds to TRBD1 (6 bases). This CDR3 is 13 amino acids long. V lost 10 bases and J lost 0, with 13 bases in between. Per germline, CDR1 SGHNT and CDR2 YYREEE (reference sequence). CDR3 region: CAFTGPTNYGYTF. Here the CDR3 DNA reads TGTGCCTTTACAGGGCCCACTAACTATGGCTACACCTTC.

The chain employs TRBV4-1 and TRBJ1-2; no clear D gene. Trimming left V 1 base short and J 14 bases short, with 14 bases between. Germline CDR1 and CDR2: MGHRA and YSYEKL. This CDR3 is 12 amino acids long. This CDR3 is CASSQVNGPITF. The CDR3 region has the DNA TGCGCCAGCAGCCAAGTAAACGGTCCCATAACCTTC.